This T cell receptor beta chain was sequenced for a study of blood T cell repertoires in COVID-19 (dated by TCRdb to 2018 to 2021). Study-wide context: Samples from collaborators originated in the United States, Italy and Spain and spanned both the acute and convalescent phases of COVID-19. The material from the prospective study consisted of cDNA or gDNA derived from T cells, B-cell-depleted T cells, or PBMCs. The dataset comprised deeply sampled blood TCRbeta repertoires from subjects exposed to, actively infected with, or recovered from COVID-19. The repertoires were released in a freely available public database meant as a resource for research on the immune response to SARS-CoV-2. The samples were drawn from the first 160 participants of the ongoing ImmuneRACE study and from 1,254 subjects provided by 6 global collaborators. Sample metadata almost always included a de-identified subject ID, COVID-19 status, age in years and sex. Where HLA class I and class II types were available, the types were taken from metadata supplied by the sample provider, not from assay-based typing.

General findings and caveats noted by the study authors: The quantity of clinical and demographic metadata differed by source and by participant and was supplied without curation.

One collaborating source in Seattle enrolled patients while the patients were actively infected and followed the patients over time throughout the course of disease. Each collaborating institution followed its own protocols to collect whole blood in K2EDTA tubes. For TCRbeta analysis, collaborator samples were shipped as frozen whole blood, as isolated PBMCs, or as DNA extracted from either sample type. The immunoSEQ Assay, a bias-controlled multiplex PCR, was used to amplify TCRbeta CDR3 regions from genomic DNA. From the authors' description of their analysis: The number of nucleated cells in each sample was estimated by amplification of reference gene primers within the assay. To quantify the absolute abundance of each unique TCRbeta CDR3 rearrangement, sequence reads were collapsed and filtered. For each sample, productive Simpson clonality was calculated as the square root of Simpson's diversity index across productive rearrangements. As stored in TCRdb, this immuneACCESS dataset retains in-frame rearrangements with V and J assigned. A fraction of the clones does not appear; measured against another copy, unresolved V genes explain less than half of the discrepancy, and the remainder lacks a known reason. Clone size and the V and J calls come from that table; the DNA yielded D and trimming. Present in this sample are about 220,000 clones, around 86% of which were seen just once. The biggest ten clones account for less than 6% of the sample.

Notes on this clone: No antigen is known for it. Per-base qualities were not stored, and no clone one base away is much larger.

Trimming accounts for 6 bases at V and 7 bases at J, while the number of junction bases matched to no gene is 7. The CDR3 numbers 14 residues from cysteine through phenylalanine. Only the CDR3 portion is preserved as DNA: 42 bases, with reading frame beginning at the first base. CDR1 and CDR2 were assigned from the germline V gene (reference sequence) as MNHNY and SVGAGI. This receptor chain uses TRBV6-6 and TRBJ1-4; TRBD1 agrees with 8 junctional bases. The TCR sequence derives from a woman in her 70s with COVID-19, enrolled during active disease. Sequenced sample: peripheral blood. CDR3 protein: CASSSTGGSEKLFF. The DNA is TGTGCCAGCAGCTCAACAGGGGGGAGTGAAAAACTGTTTTTT.